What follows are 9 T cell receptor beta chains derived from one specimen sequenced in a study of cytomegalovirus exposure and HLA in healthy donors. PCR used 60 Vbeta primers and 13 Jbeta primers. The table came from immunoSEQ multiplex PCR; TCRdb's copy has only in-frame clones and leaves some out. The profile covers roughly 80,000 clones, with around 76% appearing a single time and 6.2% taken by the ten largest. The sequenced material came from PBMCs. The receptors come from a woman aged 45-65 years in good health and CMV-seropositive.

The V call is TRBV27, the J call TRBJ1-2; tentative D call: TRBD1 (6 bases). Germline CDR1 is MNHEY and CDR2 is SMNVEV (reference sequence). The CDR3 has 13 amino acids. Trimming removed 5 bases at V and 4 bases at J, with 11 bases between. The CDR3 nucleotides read TGTGCCAGCAGTACTAGACAGGCCTATGGCTACACCTTC. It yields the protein CASSTRQAYGYTF.

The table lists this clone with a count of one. CDR3 sequence: CASSLGRDFTDTQYF. CDR3 bases: TGTGCCAGCAGCTTAGGGCGGGATTTCACAGATACGCAGTATTTT. The gene calls are TRBV11-3 and TRBJ2-3; tentatively, D is TRBD2 (6 bases). This CDR3 comprises 15 residues. Germline loops: CDR1 SGHNT, CDR2 YENEEA. V shed 1 base and J shed 2 bases, with 10 bases lying between them.

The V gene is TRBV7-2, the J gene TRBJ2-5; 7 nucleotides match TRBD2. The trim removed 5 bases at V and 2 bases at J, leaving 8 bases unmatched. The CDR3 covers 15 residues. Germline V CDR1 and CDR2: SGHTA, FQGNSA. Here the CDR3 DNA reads TGTGCCAGCAGCCCCCGGTCGGGAGGACAAGAGACCCAGTACTTC. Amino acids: CASSPRSGGQETQYF.

The DNA of the CDR3 is TGTGCCAGCAGCGTAGGAGTGTCCGAGCAGTACTTC. This gives the protein CASSVGVSEQYF. This chain links TRBV9 with TRBJ2-7; D remains ambiguous. Germline assignment: CDR1 SGDLS and CDR2 YYNGEE. The length of the CDR3 is 12 residues. V was pared by 0 bases and J by 6 bases, with 7 bases between.

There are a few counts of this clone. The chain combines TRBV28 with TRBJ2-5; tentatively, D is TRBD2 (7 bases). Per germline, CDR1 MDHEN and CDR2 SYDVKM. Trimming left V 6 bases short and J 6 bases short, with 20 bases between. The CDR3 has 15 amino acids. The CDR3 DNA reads TGTGCCAGCAGCCCACGGGGGGCAGCCGAGAAGACCCAGTACTTC. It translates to CASSPRGAAEKTQYF.

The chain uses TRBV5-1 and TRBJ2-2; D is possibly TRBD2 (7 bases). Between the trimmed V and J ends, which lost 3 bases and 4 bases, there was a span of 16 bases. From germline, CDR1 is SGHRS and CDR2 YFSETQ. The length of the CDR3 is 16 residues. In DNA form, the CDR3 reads TGCGCCAGCAGCTGGAGTCGGGGGGCTAGCACCGGGGAGCTGTTTTTT. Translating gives CASSWSRGASTGELFF.

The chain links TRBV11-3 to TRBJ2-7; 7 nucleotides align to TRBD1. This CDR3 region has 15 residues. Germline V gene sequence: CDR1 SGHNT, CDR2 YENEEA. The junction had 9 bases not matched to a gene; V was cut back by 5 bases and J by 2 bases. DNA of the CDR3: TGTGCCAGCAGCGGGCGACAGGGTAAAACCTACGAGCAGTACTTC. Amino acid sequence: CASSGRQGKTYEQYF.

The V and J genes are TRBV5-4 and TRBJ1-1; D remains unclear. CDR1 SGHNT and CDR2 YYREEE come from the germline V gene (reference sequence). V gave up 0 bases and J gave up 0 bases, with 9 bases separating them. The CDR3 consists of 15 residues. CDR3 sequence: CASSLGEGLNTEAFF. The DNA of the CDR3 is TGTGCCAGCAGCTTGGGGGAGGGCCTGAACACTGAAGCTTTCTTT.

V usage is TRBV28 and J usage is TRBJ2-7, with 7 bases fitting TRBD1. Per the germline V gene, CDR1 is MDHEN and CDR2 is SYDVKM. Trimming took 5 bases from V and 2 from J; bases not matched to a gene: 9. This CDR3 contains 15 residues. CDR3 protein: CASSPRGGQPYEQYF. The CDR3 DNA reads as TGTGCCAGCAGTCCCAGAGGGGGACAGCCCTACGAGCAGTACTTC.